The entry below describes one T cell receptor beta chain. It has no known antigen specificity. Base qualities were left out, and no much larger clone turns up one base away. This sample was taken from a study of T cell responses to AZD1222 COVID-19 vaccine (dated by TCRdb to about 2021). About the study as a whole: AZD1222 recipients whose second dose came at about 4 weeks and those whose second dose came at about 12 weeks were combined into one group, since spike-specific TCR depth and breadth did not differ between the two schedules. TCR sequencing covered fewer than 250 trial participants: some 210 given two doses of AZD1222 and about 26 given two doses of MenACWY control vaccine. Trial participants were enrolled by age into 18-55, 56-69 and 70-plus year subgroups, with approximately 150, 28 and 58 TCR-sequenced participants respectively.

This specimen's time point label, per the study, means: baseline before first vaccination. Samples from vaccinated people were obtained from the UK trials COV001 and COV002, which included a single-blind randomized controlled phase 2/3 trial of AZD1222 (ChAdOx1 nCoV-19) in healthy adults. Trial participant PBMC samples were collected at day 0 and day 28 after the second dose for TCRbeta chain sequencing. CDR3 length: 14 amino acids, cysteine to phenylalanine. Of the read, only the CDR3 DNA is kept; its 42 bases are in frame from base 1. The germline V gene (reference sequence) provides CDR1 LGHDT and CDR2 YNNKEL. V is pared back by 4 bases and J by 7 bases, with 16 bases lying between the germline termini. The CDR3 regions of human TCRbeta chains were analyzed by immunosequencing. The paper's data handling went like this. TCRs in the repertoires were matched against a reference library of SARS-CoV-2-specific TCRs that had been generated with the MIRA antigen-specificity platform. Breadth was defined as the fraction of unique TCRs that were SARS-CoV-2-associated. Depth was defined as the fraction of total T cells that were SARS-CoV-2-associated. Using the MIRA data, each spike-specific TCR was assigned both to the spike region to which the TCR was reactive and to a CD4 or CD8 class. Log10-transformed breadth and depth values were compared by one-way ANOVA with Sidak's multiple comparisons tests. Sourced from immuneACCESS, this table was stored by TCRdb with only in-frame sequences that have V and J called. A share of the clones is absent; for the studies checked, an unresolved V gene accounts for under half, and the remainder has no known explanation. That table furnishes V, J and clone size, whereas the DNA furnished D and trimming. Here the sample has 95,000 to 110,000 clones; 75% to 90% occur a single time. The top ten clonotypes cover roughly 22% of the sample.

The paper as a whole reports these results and caveats: Because no day 14 peak-response samples were available, the repertoires could be characterized only after the peak T cell response. The 56-69-year group was small, and its depth increase did not reach significance, likely because of low power. Only a handful of AZD1222 recipients were SARS-CoV-2 seropositive at baseline, limiting conclusions about previously exposed vaccinees. After two AZD1222 doses, both the breadth and the depth of spike-specific TCRs were significantly higher than at day 0 and than in MenACWY recipients. Reportedly, close to half of the unique spike-specific TCRs recognized epitopes lying outside the regions that are mutated in the B.1.351 and B.1.1.7 variants. The vaccine-associated CD4 TCRs covered the entire spike protein, and the dominant responses fell in regions 160-218 and 743-854. Participants were mostly white British, with more females than males. The authors suggested clonal diversity may have been underestimated.

Sequencing was performed on peripheral blood, taken on day 0 of AZD1222 vaccination. The chain couples TRBV3-1 (or the pseudogene TRBV3-2) to TRBJ1-2; a tentative D match to TRBD1 spans 6 bases. The receptor was derived from an adult in good health. The CDR3 has the sequence CASSPRAGVSGYTF. The sequenced DNA: TGTGCCAGCAGCCCCCGGGCAGGGGTTAGTGGCTACACCTTC.